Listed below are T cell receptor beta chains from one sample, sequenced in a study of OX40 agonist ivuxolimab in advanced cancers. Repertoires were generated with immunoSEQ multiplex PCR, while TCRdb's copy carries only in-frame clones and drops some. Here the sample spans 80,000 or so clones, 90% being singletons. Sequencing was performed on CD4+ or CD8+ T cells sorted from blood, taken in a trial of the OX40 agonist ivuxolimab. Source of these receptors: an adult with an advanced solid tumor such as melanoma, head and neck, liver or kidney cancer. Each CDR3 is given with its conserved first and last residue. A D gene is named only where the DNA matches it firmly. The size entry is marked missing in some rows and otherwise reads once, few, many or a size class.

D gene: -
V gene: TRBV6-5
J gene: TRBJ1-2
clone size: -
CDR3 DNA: TGTGCCAGCAGTCCCGGCAGGGGTCTGGGCTACACCTTC
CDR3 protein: CASSPGRGLGYTF

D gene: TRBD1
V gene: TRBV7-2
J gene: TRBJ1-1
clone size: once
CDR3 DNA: TGTGCCAGCAGCCCTCAGGGGGCCACTGAAGCTTTCTTT
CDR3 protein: CASSPQGATEAFF

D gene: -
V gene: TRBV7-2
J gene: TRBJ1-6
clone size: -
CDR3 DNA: TGTGCCAGCAGCACATGGTCAGGTCCCAATTCACCCCTCCACTTT
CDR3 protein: CASSTWSGPNSPLHF

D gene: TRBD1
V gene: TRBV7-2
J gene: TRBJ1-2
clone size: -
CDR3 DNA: TGTGCCAGCAGCCGGACAGGTTCCTATGGCTACACCTTC
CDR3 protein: CASSRTGSYGYTF

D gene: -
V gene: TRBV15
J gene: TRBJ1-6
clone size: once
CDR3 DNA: TGTGCCACCAGCAGAGATCGAGGGGAGAATTCACCCCTCCACTTT
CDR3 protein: CATSRDRGENSPLHF

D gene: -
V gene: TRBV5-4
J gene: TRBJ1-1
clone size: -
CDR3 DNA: TGTGCCAGCAGCTTGAACCTAAACACTGAAGCTTTCTTT
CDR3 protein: CASSLNLNTEAFF

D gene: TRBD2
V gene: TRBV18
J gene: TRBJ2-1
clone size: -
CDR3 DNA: TGTGCCAGCTCACGCCAACAGCGGGGGCTCTACAATGAGCAGTTCTTC
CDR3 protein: CASSRQQRGLYNEQFF

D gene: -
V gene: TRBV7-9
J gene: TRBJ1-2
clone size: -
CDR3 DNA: TGTGCCAGCAGTCAGGGACGGAGCTATGGCTACACCTTC
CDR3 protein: CASSQGRSYGYTF

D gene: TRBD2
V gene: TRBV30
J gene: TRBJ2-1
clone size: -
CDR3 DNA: TGTGCCTGGATCAGGGCGGGAGACCACAATGAGCAGTTCTTC
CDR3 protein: CAWIRAGDHNEQFF

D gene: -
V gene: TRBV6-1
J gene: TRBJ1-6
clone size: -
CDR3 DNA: TGTGCCAGCAGTGATCGATCACCCCTCCACTTT
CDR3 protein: CASSDRSPLHF

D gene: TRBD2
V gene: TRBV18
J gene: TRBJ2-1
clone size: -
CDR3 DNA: TGTGCCAGCTCACCGACTAGCGGGAGTGATGAGCAGTTCTTC
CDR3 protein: CASSPTSGSDEQFF

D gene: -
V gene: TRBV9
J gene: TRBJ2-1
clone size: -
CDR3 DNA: TGTGCCAGCAGCGTAGCGTCAAGGGGGGCCTACAATGAGCAGTTCTTC
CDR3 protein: CASSVASRGAYNEQFF

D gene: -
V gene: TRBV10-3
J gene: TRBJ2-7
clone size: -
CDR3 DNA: TGTGCCATCAGTGGACAGCTGAACTACGAGCAGTACTTC
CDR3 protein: CAISGQLNYEQYF

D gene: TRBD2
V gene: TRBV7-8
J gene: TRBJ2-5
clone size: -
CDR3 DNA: TGTGCCAGCAGCTCCTACCGAGCGGGGGGGCGTGAGACCCAGTACTTC
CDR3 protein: CASSSYRAGGRETQYF

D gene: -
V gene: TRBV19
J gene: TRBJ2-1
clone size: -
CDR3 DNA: TGTGCCAGTAGTATGTCCCCTACCTACAATGAGCAGTTCTTC
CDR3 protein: CASSMSPTYNEQFF

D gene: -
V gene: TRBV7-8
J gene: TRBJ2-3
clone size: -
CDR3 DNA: TGTGCCAGCAGCTTACCCGGCTCCCCCGGTACGCAGTATTTT
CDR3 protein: CASSLPGSPGTQYF

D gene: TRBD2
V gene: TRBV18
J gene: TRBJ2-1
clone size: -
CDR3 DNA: TGTGCCAGCTCACCACCAAGCGGGAGAGGGGCTAATGAGCAGTTCTTC
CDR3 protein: CASSPPSGRGANEQFF

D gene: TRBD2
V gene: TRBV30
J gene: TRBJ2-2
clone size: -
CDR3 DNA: TGTGCCTGGAGTGCGGGAGGGAGGGAGCTGTTTTTT
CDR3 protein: CAWSAGGRELFF

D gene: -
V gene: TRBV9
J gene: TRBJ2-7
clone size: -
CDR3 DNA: TGTGCCAGCAGCGTAGGTAACGGGAGCCCTTACGAGCAGTACTTC
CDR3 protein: CASSVGNGSPYEQYF

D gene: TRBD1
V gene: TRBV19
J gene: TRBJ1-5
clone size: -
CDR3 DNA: TGTGCGGCTGGGGGACAGGGGTCGAGAGGCAATCAGCCCCAGCATTTT
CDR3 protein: CAAGGQGSRGNQPQHF

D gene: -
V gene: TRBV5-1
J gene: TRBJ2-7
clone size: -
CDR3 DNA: TGCGCCAGCAGCCCCTCTGCGGGATTTGACTACGAGCAGTACTTC
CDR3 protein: CASSPSAGFDYEQYF

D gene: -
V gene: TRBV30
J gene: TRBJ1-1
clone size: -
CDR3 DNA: TGTGCCTGGACCTCACGGGGTATGAACACTGAAGCTTTCTTT
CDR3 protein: CAWTSRGMNTEAFF

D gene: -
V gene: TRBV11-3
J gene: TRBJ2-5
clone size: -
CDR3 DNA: TGTGCCAGCAGCCCCCCCCTCGGTAATCCGGGGACCCAGTACTTC
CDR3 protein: CASSPPLGNPGTQYF

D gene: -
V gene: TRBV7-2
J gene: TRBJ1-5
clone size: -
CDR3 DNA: TGTGCCAGCAGCTTATACGGGGATCAGCCCCAGCATTTT
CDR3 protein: CASSLYGDQPQHF

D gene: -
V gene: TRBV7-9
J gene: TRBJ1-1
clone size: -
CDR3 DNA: TGTGCCAGCAGTTTCATCATCAGGGGGAACACTGAAGCTTTCTTT
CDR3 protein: CASSFIIRGNTEAFF

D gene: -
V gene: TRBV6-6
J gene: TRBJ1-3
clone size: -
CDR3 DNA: TGTGCCAGTGGGGCTCTCTCTGGAAACACCATATATTTT
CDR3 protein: CASGALSGNTIYF

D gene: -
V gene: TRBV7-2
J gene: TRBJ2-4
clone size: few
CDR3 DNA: TGTGCCAGCAGCTTAGAGCGCCGTACCATAGCCAAAAACATTCAGTACTTC
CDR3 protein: CASSLERRTIAKNIQYF

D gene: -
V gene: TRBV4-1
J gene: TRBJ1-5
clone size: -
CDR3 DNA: TGCGCCAGCAGCCAAGATGGGGCGGGCAATCAGCCCCAGCATTTT
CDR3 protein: CASSQDGAGNQPQHF

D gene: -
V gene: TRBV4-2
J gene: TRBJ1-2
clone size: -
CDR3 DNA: TGTGCCAGCAGCCCCCAGACGGGGAACTATGGCTACACCTTC
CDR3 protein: CASSPQTGNYGYTF

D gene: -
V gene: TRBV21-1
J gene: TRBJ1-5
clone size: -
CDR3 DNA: TGTGCCAGCAGCCATCCGGACCTGAGCAATCAGCCCCAGCATTTT
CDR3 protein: CASSHPDLSNQPQHF

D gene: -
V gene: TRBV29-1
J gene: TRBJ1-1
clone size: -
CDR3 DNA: TGCAGCGTAAGGCCCCTAGGGAGTGGGTACACTGAAGCTTTCTTT
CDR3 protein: CSVRPLGSGYTEAFF

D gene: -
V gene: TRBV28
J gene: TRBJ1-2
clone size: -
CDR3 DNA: TGTGCCAGCAGGCGGACAGCAGGCTACACCTTC
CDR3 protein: CASRRTAGYTF

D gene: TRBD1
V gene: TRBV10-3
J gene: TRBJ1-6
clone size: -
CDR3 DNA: TGTGCCATCAGAGGGACAGCCTTTAATTCACCCCTCCACTTT
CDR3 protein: CAIRGTAFNSPLHF

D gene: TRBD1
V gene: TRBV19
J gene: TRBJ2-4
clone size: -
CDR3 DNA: TGTGCCAGTAGTTTAACAGGGGGGAACATTCAGTACTTC
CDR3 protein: CASSLTGGNIQYF

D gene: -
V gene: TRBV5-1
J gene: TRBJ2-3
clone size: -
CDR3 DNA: TGCGCCAGCAGCCCCGGGGGTCCGGCAGATACGCAGTATTTT
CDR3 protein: CASSPGGPADTQYF

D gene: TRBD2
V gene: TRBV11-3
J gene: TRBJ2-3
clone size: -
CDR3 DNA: TGTGCCAGCAGCTTCGAGGCGGTAGCGGGAGTCACAGATACGCAGTATTTT
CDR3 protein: CASSFEAVAGVTDTQYF

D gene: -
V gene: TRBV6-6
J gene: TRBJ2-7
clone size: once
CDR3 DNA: TGTGCAACCAAGCTACCCACGAGGCACGAGCAGTACTTC
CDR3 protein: CATKLPTRHEQYF

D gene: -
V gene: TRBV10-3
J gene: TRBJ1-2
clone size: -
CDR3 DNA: TGTGCCATCAGTGAGCGCACCGGGGCCGGAGGCTATGGCTACACCTTC
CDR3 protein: CAISERTGAGGYGYTF

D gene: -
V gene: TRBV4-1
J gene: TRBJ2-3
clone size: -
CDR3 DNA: TGCGCCAGCAGCCACCAGGGGTCGCGCACAGATACGCAGTATTTT
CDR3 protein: CASSHQGSRTDTQYF

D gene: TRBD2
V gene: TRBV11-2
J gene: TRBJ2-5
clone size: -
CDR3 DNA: TGTGCCAGCAGCTTAGGTCTGGGGGGGTACCAAGAGACCCAGTACTTC
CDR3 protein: CASSLGLGGYQETQYF

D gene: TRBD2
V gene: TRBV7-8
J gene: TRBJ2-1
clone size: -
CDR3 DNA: TGTGCCAGCAGCTTAGCACTAGCGGGGTACAATGAGCAGTTCTTC
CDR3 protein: CASSLALAGYNEQFF

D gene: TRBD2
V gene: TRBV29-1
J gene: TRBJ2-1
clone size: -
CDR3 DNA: TGCAGCGTTGAAGGAGCGCTAGCGGGATCCGGAGGGAATGAGCAGTTCTTC
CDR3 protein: CSVEGALAGSGGNEQFF

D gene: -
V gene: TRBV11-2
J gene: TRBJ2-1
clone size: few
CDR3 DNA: TGTGCCAGCAGCTTACTGGGCTCCCACGTTACCTACAATGAGCAGTTCTTC
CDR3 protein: CASSLLGSHVTYNEQFF

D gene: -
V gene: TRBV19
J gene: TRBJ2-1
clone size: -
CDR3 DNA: TGTGCCAGTATCGGAACCCCAAGATCAATATTGGGAGAGAGTGAGCAGTTCTTC
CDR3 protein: CASIGTPRSILGESEQFF

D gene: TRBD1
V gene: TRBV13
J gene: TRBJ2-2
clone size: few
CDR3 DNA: TGTGCCAGCAGCTCTCGGACAGGGAGCACCGGGGAGCTGTTTTTT
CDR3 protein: CASSSRTGSTGELFF

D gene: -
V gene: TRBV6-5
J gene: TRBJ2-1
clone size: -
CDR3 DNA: TGTGCCAGCAGTCCCCACTCCTACAATGAGCAGTTCTTC
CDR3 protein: CASSPHSYNEQFF

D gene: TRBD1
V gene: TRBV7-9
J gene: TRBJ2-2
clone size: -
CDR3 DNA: TGTGCCAGCAGCTTAGGAGGGACAGGGGGGAGAACGAACACCGGGGAGCTGTTTTTT
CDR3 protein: CASSLGGTGGRTNTGELFF

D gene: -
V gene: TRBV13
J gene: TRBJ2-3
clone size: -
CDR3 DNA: TGTGCCAGCAGCTTAGGACGACAGAATACGCAGTATTTT
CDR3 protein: CASSLGRQNTQYF

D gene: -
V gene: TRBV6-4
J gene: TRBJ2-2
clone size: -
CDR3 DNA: TGTGCCAGCAGTGACTCGAAGTTGGCCGGGTCGTGCACCGGGGAGCTGTTTTTT
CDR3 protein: CASSDSKLAGSCTGELFF

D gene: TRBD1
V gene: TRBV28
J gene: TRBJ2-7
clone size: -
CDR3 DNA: TGTGCCGCCAGTCCACCGGGACAGGGTTACGAGCAGTACTTC
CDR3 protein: CAASPPGQGYEQYF

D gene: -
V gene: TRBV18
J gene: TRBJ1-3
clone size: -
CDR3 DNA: TGTGCCAGCTCACCAGAAGCCTCTGGAAACACCATATATTTT
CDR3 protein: CASSPEASGNTIYF

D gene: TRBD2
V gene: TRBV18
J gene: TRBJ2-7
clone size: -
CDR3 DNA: TGTGCCAGCTCACCACCGGTAACTAGCGGAACGGGAGAGCAGTACTTC
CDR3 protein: CASSPPVTSGTGEQYF

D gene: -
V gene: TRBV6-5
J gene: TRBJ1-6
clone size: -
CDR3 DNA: TGTGCCAGCAGTGAAGCGGGTTCACCCCTCCACTTT
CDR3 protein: CASSEAGSPLHF